This T cell receptor (beta chain) stems from a study of shared clonotypes between healthy human individuals. The CDR3 is made up of 15 amino acids. The germline V gene encodes CDR1 SNHLY and CDR2 FYNNEI. Trimming pared 3 bases from V and 2 bases from J, leaving 14 bases between. Naive CD8 cells comprised CD45RO-negative, CCR7-positively selected cells, excluding terminally differentiated effector memory CD45RA+ cells. Repertoires were generated with immunoSEQ multiplex PCR, while TCRdb's copy carries only in-frame clones and drops some. The data show around 1.9 million clones, approximately 94% seen once.

What was sequenced was naive CD8+ T cells from PBMCs. The receptor was derived from a man younger than 35 in good health. Some clones in this sample may be carry-over from other donors' samples. The rearrangement uses TRBV2 and TRBJ2-7, with D unclear. CDR3 region: CASSEWAQSPYEQYF. CDR3 DNA sequence: TGTGCCAGCAGTGAGTGGGCACAGTCCCCCTACGAGCAGTACTTC.